The 15 T cell receptor beta chains below come from one sample, sequenced in a study of T cell responses to AZD1222 COVID-19 vaccine. Sequencing used immunoSEQ multiplex PCR; TCRdb keeps in-frame clones, though not all of them. The table lists tens of thousands of clones, 75% to 90% of them singletons. This specimen was peripheral blood, taken on day 0 of AZD1222 vaccination. These receptor sequences come from an adult in good health.

The chain has TRBV2 and TRBJ2-7; 7 nucleotides line up with TRBD2. J gave up 2 bases and V 8 bases, and 12 bases lay outside the gene matches. Germline-derived CDR1 and CDR2 are SNHLY and FYNNEI. The CDR3 runs 15 residues. In nucleotides, the CDR3 is TGTGCCAGCGGGTCATGGTCTAGCGGACCCTACGAGCAGTACTTC. Encoded protein: CASGSWSSGPYEQYF.

This chain joins TRBV9 and TRBJ2-3; weak D call: TRBD1 (6 bases). The CDR3 totals 15 residues. Germline V lookup: CDR1 SGDLS, CDR2 YYNGEE. V lost 4 bases, J lost 1 base, and 13 bases lay in between. The DNA of the CDR3 is TGTGCCAGCAGCCTAGAACAGGGTGGCACAGATACGCAGTATTTT. This gives the protein CASSLEQGGTDTQYF. Based on the CDR3 plus reference TRBV9 and TRBJ2-3, the full variable domain is DSGVTQTPKHLITATGQRVTLRCSPRSGDLSVYWYQQSLDQGLQFLIQYYNGEERAKGNILERFSAQQFPDLHSELNLSSLELGDSALYFCASSLEQGGTDTQYFGPGTRLTVL.

This sequence joins TRBV27 and TRBJ1-6; D remains ambiguous. V gave up 5 bases and J gave up 4 bases, with 9 bases separating them. CDR3 size: 14 residues. Germline V gene data show CDR1 as MNHEY and CDR2 as SMNVEV (reference sequence). DNA of the CDR3: TGTGCCAGCAGTAGGTCCCAGTATAATTCACCCCTCCACTTT. It codes for CASSRSQYNSPLHF.

The J gene is TRBJ2-3, the V gene TRBV5-1, with D unclear. Germline V gene lookup returns CDR1 SGHRS and CDR2 YFSETQ. The CDR3 is 14 residues long. Trimming stripped 0 bases from V and 0 bases from J, with 5 bases between. CDR3 protein: CASSLDSSTDTQYF. CDR3 bases: TGCGCCAGCAGCTTGGACAGTAGCACAGATACGCAGTATTTT.

The chain combines TRBV5-1 with TRBJ1-2; 8 bases are shared with TRBD1. The V gene's germline CDR1 is SGHRS and CDR2 YFSETQ. V gave up 0 bases and J gave up 2 bases; unmatched junction bases: 6. The CDR3 spans 16 residues. The CDR3 DNA reads TGCGCCAGCAGCTTGGTTGGGACAGGCATAAACTATGGCTACACCTTC. It translates to CASSLVGTGINYGYTF.

This clone has more than one count but fewer than ten. The chain couples TRBV4-3 to TRBJ2-7; D perhaps matches TRBD2 (6 bases). The germline V and J ends were trimmed by 4 bases and 0 bases, with 10 bases remaining between them. The CDR3 sequence is 14 residues long. The V gene's germline CDR1 is LGHNA and CDR2 YSLEER. The CDR3 loop is CASSRIADSYEQYF. CDR3 DNA sequence: TGCGCCAGCAGCCGCATAGCGGACTCCTACGAGCAGTACTTC.

In DNA form, the CDR3 reads TGTGCCAGTACCCTTGAGCGGGACACAGATACGCAGTATTTT. This encodes CASTLERDTDTQYF. V usage is TRBV10-3 and J usage is TRBJ2-3; 7 bases agree with TRBD2. The germline V gene has CDR1 ENHRY and CDR2 SYGVKD. The V gene end was trimmed by 10 bases and the J gene end by 2 bases; junction bases not matched to a gene: 9. The CDR3 has 14 amino acids.

The chain combines TRBV18 with TRBJ2-7; 13 bases map to TRBD2. The ends lost 3 bases at V and 5 bases at J; junction bases unmatched: 16. This CDR3 has 19 residues. CDR1 is KGHSH, CDR2 LQKENI, per germline. CDR3 protein: CASSPSPGTSGVRGNEQYF. The CDR3 DNA sequence: TGTGCCAGCTCACCCAGTCCCGGGACTAGCGGGGTTCGTGGGAACGAGCAGTACTTC.

The chain links TRBV3-1 (or the pseudogene TRBV3-2) to TRBJ1-4; D gene ambiguous. Germline V gene sequence: CDR1 LGHDT, CDR2 YNNKEL (reference sequence). Between the trimmed V and J ends, which lost 1 base and 8 bases, there was a span of 17 bases. The length of the CDR3 is 16 residues. The CDR3 sequence: CASSQAFQRPGEKLFF. For the CDR3, the DNA is TGTGCCAGCAGCCAAGCCTTTCAGCGCCCCGGGGAAAAACTGTTTTTT.

This clone occurred a few times. The rearrangement joins TRBV10-3 to TRBJ1-1; D may be TRBD1 (5 bases). Germline CDR1 ENHRY, CDR2 SYGVKD. The CDR3 is 11 amino acids. V was clipped by 5 bases and J by 4 bases, with 5 bases between them. CDR3 sequence (DNA): TGTGCCATCAGTAGGGGCACTGAAGCTTTCTTT. This translates into CAISRGTEAFF.

The rearrangement joins TRBV7-6 to TRBJ1-5, with 9 bases identical to TRBD1. This CDR3 has 18 residues. Germline loops: CDR1 SGHVS, CDR2 FNYEAQ. Germline trimming cut 7 bases from V and 0 bases from J; bases unmatched to any gene: 13. The chain's CDR3 is CASTTGTGMSYSNQPQHF. DNA for the CDR3: TGTGCCAGCACCACCGGGACAGGGATGTCTTATAGCAATCAGCCCCAGCATTTT.

The rearrangement joins TRBV28 to TRBJ1-2, with TRBD1 matching 8 bases. The CDR3 has 13 residues. The V and J ends lost 5 bases and 6 bases, in that order; junction bases with no gene match: 5. Per the germline V gene, CDR1 is MDHEN and CDR2 is SYDVKM. CDR3 nucleotide sequence: TGTGCCAGCAGTCGACAGGGGAGCAATGGCTACACCTTC. Translated, it gives CASSRQGSNGYTF.

This clone was seen a few times. The chain employs TRBV11-3 and TRBJ1-4; TRBD1 matches at 11 bases. Germline V CDR1 and CDR2: SGHNT, YENEEA. This CDR3 has 15 residues. V lost 5 bases to trimming and J lost 7 bases; unmatched junction nucleotides: 6. The CDR3 loop reads CASSITGTGGEKLFF. For the CDR3, the DNA is TGTGCCAGCAGCATTACCGGGACAGGGGGTGAAAAACTGTTTTTT.

The V gene is TRBV3-1 (or the pseudogene TRBV3-2), the J gene TRBJ1-6; D gene unclear. The germline V gene has CDR1 LGHDT and CDR2 YNNKEL (reference sequence). The CDR3 contains 16 residues. V gave up 4 bases and J gave up 4 bases, with 14 bases separating them. The CDR3 is CASSPISDGYNSPLHF. The CDR3 DNA follows: TGTGCCAGCAGCCCGATTAGCGACGGATATAATTCACCCCTCCACTTT.

The chain combines TRBV18 with TRBJ1-3; TRBD1 matches 8 bases. Germline assignment: CDR1 KGHSH and CDR2 LQKENI. V dropped 3 bases and J dropped 3; count of bases not matched to a gene: 4. This CDR3 region has 15 residues. The CDR3 DNA sequence: TGTGCCAGCTCACCGCAGGGGGCGAGTGGAAACACCATATATTTT. Protein product: CASSPQGASGNTIYF.